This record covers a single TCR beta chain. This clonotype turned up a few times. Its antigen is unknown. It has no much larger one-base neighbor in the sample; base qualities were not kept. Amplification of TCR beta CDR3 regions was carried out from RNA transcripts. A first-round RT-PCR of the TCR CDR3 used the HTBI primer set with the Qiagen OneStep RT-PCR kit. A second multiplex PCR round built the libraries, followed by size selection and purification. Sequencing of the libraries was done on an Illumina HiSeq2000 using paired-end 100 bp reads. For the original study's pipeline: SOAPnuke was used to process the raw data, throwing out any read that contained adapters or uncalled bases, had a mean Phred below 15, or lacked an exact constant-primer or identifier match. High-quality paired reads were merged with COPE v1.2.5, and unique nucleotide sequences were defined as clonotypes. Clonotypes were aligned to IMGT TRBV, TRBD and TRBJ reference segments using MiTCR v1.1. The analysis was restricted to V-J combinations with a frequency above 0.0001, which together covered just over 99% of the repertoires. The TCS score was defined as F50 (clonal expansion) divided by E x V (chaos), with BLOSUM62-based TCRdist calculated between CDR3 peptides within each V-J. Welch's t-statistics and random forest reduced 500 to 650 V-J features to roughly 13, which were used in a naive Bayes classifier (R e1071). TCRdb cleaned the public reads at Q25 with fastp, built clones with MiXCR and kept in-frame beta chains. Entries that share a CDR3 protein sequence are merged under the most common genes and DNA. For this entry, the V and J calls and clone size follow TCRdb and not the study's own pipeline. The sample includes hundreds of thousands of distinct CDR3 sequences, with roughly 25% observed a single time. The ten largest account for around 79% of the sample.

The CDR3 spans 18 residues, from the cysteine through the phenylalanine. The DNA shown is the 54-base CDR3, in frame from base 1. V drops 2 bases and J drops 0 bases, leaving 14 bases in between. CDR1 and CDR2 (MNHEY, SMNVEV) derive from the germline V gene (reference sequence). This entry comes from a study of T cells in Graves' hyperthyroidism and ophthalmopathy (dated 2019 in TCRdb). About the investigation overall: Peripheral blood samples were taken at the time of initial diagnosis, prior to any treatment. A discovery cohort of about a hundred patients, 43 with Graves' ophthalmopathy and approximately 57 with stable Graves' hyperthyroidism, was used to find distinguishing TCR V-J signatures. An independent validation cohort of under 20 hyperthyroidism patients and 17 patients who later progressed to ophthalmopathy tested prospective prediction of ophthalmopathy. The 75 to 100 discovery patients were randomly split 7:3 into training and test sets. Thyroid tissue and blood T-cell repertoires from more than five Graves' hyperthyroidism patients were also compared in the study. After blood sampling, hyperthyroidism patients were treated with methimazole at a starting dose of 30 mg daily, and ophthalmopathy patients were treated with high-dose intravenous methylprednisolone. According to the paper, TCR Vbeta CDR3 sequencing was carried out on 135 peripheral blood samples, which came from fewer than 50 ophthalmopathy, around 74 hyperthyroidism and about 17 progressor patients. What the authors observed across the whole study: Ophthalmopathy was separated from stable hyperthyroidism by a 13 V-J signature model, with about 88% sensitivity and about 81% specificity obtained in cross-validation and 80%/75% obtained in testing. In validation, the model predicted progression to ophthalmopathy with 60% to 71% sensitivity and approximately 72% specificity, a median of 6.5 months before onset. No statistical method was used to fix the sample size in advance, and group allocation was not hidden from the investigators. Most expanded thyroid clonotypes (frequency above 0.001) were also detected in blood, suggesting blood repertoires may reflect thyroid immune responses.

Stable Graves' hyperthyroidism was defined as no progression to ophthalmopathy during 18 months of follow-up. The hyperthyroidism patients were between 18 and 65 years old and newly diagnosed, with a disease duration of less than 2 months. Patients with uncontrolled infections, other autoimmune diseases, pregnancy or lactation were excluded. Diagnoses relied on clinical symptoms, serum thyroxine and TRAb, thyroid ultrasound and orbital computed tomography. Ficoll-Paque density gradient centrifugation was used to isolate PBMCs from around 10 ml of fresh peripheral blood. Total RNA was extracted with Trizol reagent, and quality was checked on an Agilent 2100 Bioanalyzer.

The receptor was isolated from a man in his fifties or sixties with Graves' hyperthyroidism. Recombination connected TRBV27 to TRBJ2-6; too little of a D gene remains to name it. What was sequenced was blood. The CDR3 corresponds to CASSLKAETFSGANVLTF. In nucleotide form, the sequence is TGTGCCAGCAGTTTAAAGGCGGAGACCTTCTCTGGGGCCAACGTCCTGACTTTC.